What follows is one T cell receptor (beta chain) and its context. The specificity of this receptor is unknown. The record has no base qualities; no much larger clone is one base away. Library preparation used 5' RACE. TCRdb shows the sequencer as NextSeq 500. Unique molecular identifiers were attached to individual cDNA molecules in the TCR library protocol so that sequencing error and PCR bias could be corrected. TCR alpha and beta chains were both sequenced, and the abundances of alpha and beta sequences in each sample were closely correlated with each other. From the authors' description of their analysis: Decombinator V4 was used to annotate the V gene, J gene and CDR3 of the TCR sequences. Expanded TCRs were defined as changing significantly between any two time points under a Poisson model with p below 0.0001. Abundances of TCRs were expressed as counts per million after normalisation to the total number of TCRs sequenced in each sample. TRAV1-2 paired with TRAJ12, TRAJ20 or TRAJ33 defined MAIT TCRs, while TRAV10 paired with TRAJ18 defined iNKT TCRs. VDJdb, accessed 1 November 2021, was searched for CMV, EBV and SARS-CoV-2 annotated TCRs, with TCRs annotated for multiple antigens excluded. The public reads were reprocessed in TCRdb via fastp at Q25 and MiXCR, keeping in-frame beta chains. Rows are combined by CDR3 protein, so each entry shows the most common genes and DNA. These V and J calls rely on TCRdb rather than the paper's analysis. Counted in this sample were roughly 90,000 distinct CDR3 sequences; roughly 15% of them appeared once. The top ten constitute about 0.58% of the sample.

The entry originates in a study of early T cells in non-severe SARS-CoV-2 infection (dated by TCRdb to 2020 to 2023). Regarding the research as a whole: TCR sequencing used bulk RNA from unsorted whole blood, so alpha and beta chains could not be paired.

Set within a cohort of healthcare workers in London, UK, this nested case-control study involved weekly PCR testing of nasopharyngeal swabs along with blood sampling. Healthcare workers were enrolled in the week of the UK lockdown, from 23 to 31 March 2020, and were followed every week for up to about 16 weeks. The research as a whole found: VDJdb matching was skewed toward anti-spike CD8 responses and likely underestimated virus-specific expansions by missing private and CD4 specificities.

The trim is 5 bases for V and 2 bases for J, with a gap of 6 bases between the germline ends. The germline V gene supplies CDR1 SQVTM and CDR2 ANQGSEA. Inclusive of the bounding cysteine and phenylalanine, the CDR3 is 11 residues long. Just the 33-base CDR3 DNA is kept, in frame starting at base 1. The sequence was obtained from an adult who was a healthcare worker with PCR-confirmed SARS-CoV-2 infection or an uninfected control (not recorded which). Sample: whole blood. The chain links TRBV29-1 with TRBJ1-1; confidence is insufficient to name the D gene. The CDR3 is CSVYQNTEAFF. The DNA is as follows: TGCAGCGTTTACCAAAACACTGAAGCTTTCTTT.